This record covers a single TCR beta chain. This record comes from a study of cytotoxic CD8 clonotypes in ibrutinib-treated CLL. Germline CDR1 and CDR2: SGHNT and YYREEE (reference sequence). V lost 2 bases, J lost 6 bases, and 11 bases lay in between. The CDR3 is made up of 13 amino acids. Target depth was 1 in 200,000 to 1 in 1 million T cells, about 10x per clonotype. The repertoire was sequenced with immunoSEQ multiplex PCR; TCRdb's copy has only in-frame clones and lacks some. This table holds a few thousand clones, approximately 73% found once. This sequence was found in a human donor with chronic lymphocytic leukemia. Sample: PBMCs, taken before ibrutinib treatment. V gene TRBV5-4 combines with J gene TRBJ1-2; D perhaps matches TRBD1 (5 bases). The DNA for the CDR3 is TGTGCCAGCAGCTTTCAGGGCAGGGATGGCTACACCTTC. Translating gives CASSFQGRDGYTF.